This entry describes one T cell receptor (beta chain). This specimen comes from a study of human T cells and chemical hapten exposure. Study background: 2% DPC applied to a 2 cm by 2 cm arm area sensitized donors.

The CDR3 extends over 16 amino acids. Germline CDR1 SGHRS, CDR2 YFSETQ. Germline trimming cut 0 bases from V and 3 bases from J; bases unmatched to any gene: 5. TCRdb fed the RACE reads into MiXCR, producing one record per CDR3 protein. Among 370,000 or so distinct CDR3 sequences listed, approximately 5% were seen once. Noted time point: patch test 1, 2 weeks after DPC sensitization. Sample treatment: therapeutic diphenylcyclopropenone sensitization with weekly scalp DPC. The donor pool consisted of alopecia patients aged 18 to 70 years, considered suitable for DPC. The origin of this receptor is a woman between 50 and 59 years old with alopecia areata. Some clones in this sample may be carry-over from other donors' samples. The material was whole blood, obtained in connection with sensitization to the hapten diphenylcyclopropenone (DPC). The rearrangement uses TRBV5-1 and TRBJ2-1, with 8 bases that match TRBD1. CDR3 loop: CASSLEGRGHYNEQFF. The CDR3 nucleotides are TGCGCCAGCAGCTTGGAAGGCAGGGGGCACTACAATGAGCAGTTCTTC.